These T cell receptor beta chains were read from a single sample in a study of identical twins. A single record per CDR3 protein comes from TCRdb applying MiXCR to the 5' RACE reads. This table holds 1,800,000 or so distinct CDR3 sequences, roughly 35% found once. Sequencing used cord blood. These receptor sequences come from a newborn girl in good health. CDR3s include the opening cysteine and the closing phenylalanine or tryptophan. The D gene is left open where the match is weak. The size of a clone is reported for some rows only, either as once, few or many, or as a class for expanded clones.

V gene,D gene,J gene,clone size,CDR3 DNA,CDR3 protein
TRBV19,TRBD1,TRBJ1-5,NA,TGTGCCAGTAGTATCCTTGGACAGGGTAACCAGCCCCAGCATTTT,CASSILGQGNQPQHF
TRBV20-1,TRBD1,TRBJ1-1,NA,TGCAGTGGCCCCTCCTACAGGGGGCAGGCTGAAGCTTTCTTT,CSGPSYRGQAEAFF
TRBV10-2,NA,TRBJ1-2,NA,TGCGCCAGCAGTGAGTGGTTCGGCTACACCTTC,CASSEWFGYTF
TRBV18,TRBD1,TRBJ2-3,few,TGTGCCAGCTCACCACCCAGACAGGGAGCAGATACGCAGTATTTT,CASSPPRQGADTQYF
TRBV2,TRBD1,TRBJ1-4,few,TGTGCCAGCAGGGACAGGGTAGGAAAACTGTTTTTT,CASRDRVGKLFF
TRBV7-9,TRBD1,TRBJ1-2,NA,TGTGCCGGCAGTAAGGGACAGGGGGATGGCTACACCTTC,CAGSKGQGDGYTF
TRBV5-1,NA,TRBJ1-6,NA,TGCGCCAGCGGGTGGCAGCAGAATTCACCCCTCCACTTT,CASGWQQNSPLHF
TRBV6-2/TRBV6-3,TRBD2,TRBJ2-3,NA,TGTGCCAGCAGTTACCCGACGACTAGCGGGAGGGCCGTCGATACGCAGTATTTT,CASSYPTTSGRAVDTQYF
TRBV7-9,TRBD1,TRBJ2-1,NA,TGTGCCAGCAGCCTAGGGGGACAGGGGTTGAATGAGCAGTTCTTC,CASSLGGQGLNEQFF
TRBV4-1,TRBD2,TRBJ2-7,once,TGCGCCAGCAGCCAACGTAGGACTAGCGGGGGCTACAATGAGCAGTACTTC,CASSQRRTSGGYNEQYF
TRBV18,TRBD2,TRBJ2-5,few,TGTGCCAGCTCACCACCGGGACTAGCGGTGATCCAAGAGACCCAGTACTTC,CASSPPGLAVIQETQYF
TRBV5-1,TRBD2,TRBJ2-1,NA,TGCGCCAGCAGCTTGGAAATGCGGCTAGCGGGCACTTACTCCTACAATGAGCAGTTCTTC,CASSLEMRLAGTYSYNEQFF
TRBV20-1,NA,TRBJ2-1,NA,TGCAGTGCTAGGACCCACAACGGGGGGCCCTACAATGAGCAGTTCTTC,CSARTHNGGPYNEQFF
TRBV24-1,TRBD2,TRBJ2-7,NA,TGTGCCACCAGTAATCGGACTAGCGGGTCCTACGAGCAGTACTTC,CATSNRTSGSYEQYF
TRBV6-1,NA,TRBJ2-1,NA,TGTGCCAGCAGTGAATCAGGGAACAATGAGCAGTTCTTC,CASSESGNNEQFF
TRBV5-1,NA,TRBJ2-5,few,TGCGCCAGCAGCTTGGAAAAGGGGCGCGAGACCCAGTACTTC,CASSLEKGRETQYF
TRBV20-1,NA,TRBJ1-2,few,TGCAGTGCTAGAGTCGGGGGTAATAACTATGGCTACACCTTC,CSARVGGNNYGYTF
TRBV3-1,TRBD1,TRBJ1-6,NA,TGTGCCAGCAGCACGGGACAGCATAATTCACCCCTCCACTTT,CASSTGQHNSPLHF
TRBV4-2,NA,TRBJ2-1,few,TGTGCCAGCAGCCAAGCCACTAGCTTTTACAATGAGCAGTTCTTC,CASSQATSFYNEQFF
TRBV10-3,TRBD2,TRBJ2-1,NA,TGTGCCATCACCGGGACTAGAGACAATGAGCAGTTCTTC,CAITGTRDNEQFF
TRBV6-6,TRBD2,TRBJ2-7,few,TGTGCCAGCAGTTTGGTGGCTAGCGGGATTTTCTCCTACGAGCAGTACTTC,CASSLVASGIFSYEQYF
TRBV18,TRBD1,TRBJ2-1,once,TGTGCCAGCTCTCCAGAGACCGGGACAGGGCCCTACAATGAGCAGTTCTTC,CASSPETGTGPYNEQFF
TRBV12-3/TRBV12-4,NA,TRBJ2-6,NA,TGTGCCAGCACCCCTTTTATTGGGGCCAACGTCCTGACTTTC,CASTPFIGANVLTF
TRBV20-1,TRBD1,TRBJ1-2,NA,TGCAGTGCCCAAGACCCCAGGGGGTTCTATGGCTACACCTTC,CSAQDPRGFYGYTF
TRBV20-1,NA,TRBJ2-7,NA,TGCAGTGCTTCCGACGGCACCTACGAGCAGTACTTC,CSASDGTYEQYF
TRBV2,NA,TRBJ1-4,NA,TGTGCCAGCAGTGAACCGCGAGGAGCGGGGAATGAAAAACTGTTTTTT,CASSEPRGAGNEKLFF
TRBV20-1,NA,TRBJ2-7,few,TGCAGTGCTAGCACAGGGAGGACCTACGAGCAGTACTTC,CSASTGRTYEQYF
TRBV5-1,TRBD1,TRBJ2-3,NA,TGCGCCAGCGGCCTCGACAGGGGGCGCATCAACACAGATACGCAGTATTTT,CASGLDRGRINTDTQYF
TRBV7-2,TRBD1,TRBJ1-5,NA,TGTGCCAGCAGCTCACCCCGAGGACAGGTGCTTTATAGCAATCAGCCCCAGCATTTT,CASSSPRGQVLYSNQPQHF
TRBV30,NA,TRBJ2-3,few,TGTGCCTGGAGGGTCGGGGGCACAGATACGCAGTATTTT,CAWRVGGTDTQYF
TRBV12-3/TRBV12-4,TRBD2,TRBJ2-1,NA,TGTGCCAGCAGCCACAAGGCTAGCGGGTACCCCTACAATGAGCAGTTCTTC,CASSHKASGYPYNEQFF
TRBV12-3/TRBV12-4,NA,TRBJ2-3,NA,TGTGCCAGCAGTTTGGGGAGAGCAGATGTGCAATATTTT,CASSLGRADVQYF
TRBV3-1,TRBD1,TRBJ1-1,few,TGTGCCAGCAGCCAGGGACAGGGGAGGGCGTTCTTC,CASSQGQGRAFF
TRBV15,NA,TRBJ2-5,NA,TGTGCCACCAGCAGAGCACTAGGTCTCCAAGAGACCCAGTACTTC,CATSRALGLQETQYF
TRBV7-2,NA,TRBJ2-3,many,TGTGCCAGCAGCTTTTCTTATAAAGATACGCAGTATTTT,CASSFSYKDTQYF
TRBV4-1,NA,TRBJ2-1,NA,TGCGCCAGCAGCCACCCGGGCCTCAGCCTGTACAATGAGCAGTTCTTC,CASSHPGLSLYNEQFF
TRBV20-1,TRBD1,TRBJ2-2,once,TGCAGTGCTTACAGGGGCGGGGAGCTGTTTTTT,CSAYRGGELFF
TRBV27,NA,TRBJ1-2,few,TGTGCCAGCAGTTTATACGACAGGACTGGCTACACCTTC,CASSLYDRTGYTF
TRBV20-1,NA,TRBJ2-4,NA,TGCAGTGCTAGAGAGAGGGTAAAAAACATTCAGTACTTC,CSARERVKNIQYF
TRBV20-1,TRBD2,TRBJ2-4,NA,TGCAGTGCTAGAGTGTCGAGCGGGAGAATGGACATTCAGTACTTC,CSARVSSGRMDIQYF